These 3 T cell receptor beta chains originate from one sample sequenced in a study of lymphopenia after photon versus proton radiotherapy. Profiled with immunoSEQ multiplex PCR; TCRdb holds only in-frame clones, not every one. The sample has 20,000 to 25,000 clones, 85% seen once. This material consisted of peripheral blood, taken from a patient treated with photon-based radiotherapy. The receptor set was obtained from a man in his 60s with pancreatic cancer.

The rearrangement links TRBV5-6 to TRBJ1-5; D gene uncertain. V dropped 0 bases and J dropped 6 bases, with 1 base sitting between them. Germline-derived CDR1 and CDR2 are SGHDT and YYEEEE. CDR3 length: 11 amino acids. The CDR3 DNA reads TGTGCCAGCAGCTTGGTTCAGCCCCAGCATTTT. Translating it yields CASSLVQPQHF.

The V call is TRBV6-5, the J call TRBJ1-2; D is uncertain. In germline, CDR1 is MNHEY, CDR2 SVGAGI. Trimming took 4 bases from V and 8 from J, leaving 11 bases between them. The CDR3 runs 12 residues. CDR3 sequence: CASSSSPRGYTF. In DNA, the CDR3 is TGTGCCAGCAGTTCCTCCCCAAGGGGCTACACCTTC.

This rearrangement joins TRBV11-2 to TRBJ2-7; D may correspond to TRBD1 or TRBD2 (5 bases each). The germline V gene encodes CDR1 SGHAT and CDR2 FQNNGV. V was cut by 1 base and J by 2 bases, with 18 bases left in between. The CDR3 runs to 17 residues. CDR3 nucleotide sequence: TGTGCCAGCAGCTTAGGGGGGTCCGCGGGTGGGGCCTACGAGCAGTACTTC. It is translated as CASSLGGSAGGAYEQYF.